Listed below are T cell receptor beta chains from one sample, sequenced in a study of cytomegalovirus exposure and HLA in healthy donors. Assay used: immunoSEQ multiplex PCR; TCRdb lists only in-frame clones, some missing. The data hold around 180,000 clones, with 70% to 80% observed a single time. The sample was PBMCs. These receptors all stem from a woman aged 50 to 60 in good health and CMV-seronegative. The CDR3 runs from the conserved cysteine through the conserved F or W. Each record gives: J gene, V gene, clone size, D gene, CDR3 DNA, CDR3 protein. A D gene is named only where the DNA matches it firmly. Part of the rows lack a size; the others show once, few, many or a class for expanded clones.

TRBJ2-7	TRBV7-9	-	TRBD2	TGTTCCAGCAGCGCAGCGGGACTAGCGGGAGGTTTGGTCTCCTACGAGCAGTACTTC	CSSSAAGLAGGLVSYEQYF
TRBJ2-1	TRBV28	-	-	TGTGCCAGCAGTACCTGGCCCCACAATGAGCAGTTCTTC	CASSTWPHNEQFF
TRBJ1-1	TRBV10-3	-	-	TGTGCCATCAGTGAGTCGCGGAATGAAGCTTTCTTT	CAISESRNEAFF
TRBJ2-7	TRBV29-1	-	TRBD2	TGCAGCGCCACAGATGCGAGCGGGATCGAGCAGTACTTC	CSATDASGIEQYF
TRBJ2-2	TRBV5-1	-	TRBD2	TGCGCCAGCACCAGGACTAGCGGAGTGAACACCGGGGAGCTGTTTTTT	CASTRTSGVNTGELFF
TRBJ2-7	TRBV5-4	-	TRBD2	TGTGCCAGCAGCGAGGGACTAGTCCCGGGTGGCCACGAGCAGTACTTC	CASSEGLVPGGHEQYF
TRBJ2-6	TRBV5-1	-	-	TGCGCCAGCAGCTTCAGGGTTTCCCTCTCTGGGGCCAACGTCCTGACGTTC	CASSFRVSLSGANVLTF
TRBJ2-2	TRBV9	-	-	TGTGCCAGCAGCTCTTCTTCCGGGGAGCTGTTTTTT	CASSSSSGELFF
TRBJ1-5	TRBV4-2	once	-	TGTGCCAGCAGCCAAGATGGGACAAGGGGCAATCAGCCCCAGCATTTT	CASSQDGTRGNQPQHF
TRBJ2-4	TRBV10-3	-	TRBD1	TGTGCCATCAGTGGGGGACAGGGGATCCTAGCCAAAAACATTCAGTACTTC	CAISGGQGILAKNIQYF
TRBJ2-7	TRBV14	-	-	TGTGCCAGCAGCCAAGATCTGGGGGGCGAGCAGTACTTC	CASSQDLGGEQYF
TRBJ2-5	TRBV7-2	-	TRBD1	TGTGCCAGCAGCAGGGACAGGGTTGGCGAGACCCAGTACTTC	CASSRDRVGETQYF
TRBJ2-3	TRBV7-2	-	-	TGTGCCAGCAGCCGGGACTTTACAGATACGCAGTATTTT	CASSRDFTDTQYF
TRBJ2-7	TRBV7-2	once	-	TGTGCCAGCAGCTTAGGTGCAGGGCCGGGCGAGCAGTACTTC	CASSLGAGPGEQYF
TRBJ2-3	TRBV9	-	-	TGTGCCAGCAGCGTATCCCCATTGAGCACAGATACGCAGTATTTT	CASSVSPLSTDTQYF
TRBJ1-1	TRBV6-5	-	-	TGTGCCAGCAGTTACAGGGGTCTCCGGAACACTGAAGCTTTCTTT	CASSYRGLRNTEAFF
TRBJ1-2	TRBV6-1	-	-	TGTGCCAGCAGTCCCGGACAGCCTGTATATGGCTACACCTTC	CASSPGQPVYGYTF
TRBJ1-1	TRBV7-3	-	-	TGTGCCAGCAGCTTGCAACGGACAGTGAACACTGAAGCTTTCTTT	CASSLQRTVNTEAFF
TRBJ1-2	TRBV5-5	-	-	TGTGCCAGCAGCTTGGGAGGGTTGGGCTACACCTTC	CASSLGGLGYTF
TRBJ1-1	TRBV5-5	-	-	TGTGCCCGGGTAAGGAATACTGAAGCTTTCTTT	CARVRNTEAFF
TRBJ2-5	TRBV18	-	-	TGTGCCAGCTCACCACGGGTCCCGATGACTAAAGAGACCCAGTACTTC	CASSPRVPMTKETQYF
TRBJ2-2	TRBV4-1	-	-	TGCGCCAGCAGCCGAACGCCAGTATCGACCGGGGAGCTGTTTTTT	CASSRTPVSTGELFF
TRBJ2-1	TRBV11-3	-	-	TGTGCCAGCAGCCAGCCCGGGACTTGTGTAGGATTAAAGCAGTTCTTC	CASSQPGTCVGLKQFF
TRBJ1-2	TRBV5-1	-	TRBD1	TGCGCCAGCAGACCTCCCGGGACAGCCGATGGCTACACCTTC	CASRPPGTADGYTF
TRBJ2-2	TRBV9	-	-	TGTGCCAGCAGCCCCAGGGGTAGCGCGAACACCGGGGAGCTGTTTTTT	CASSPRGSANTGELFF
TRBJ1-1	TRBV7-9	-	-	TGTGCCAGCACCGCTCTAGGACAGGAAGCTTTCTTT	CASTALGQEAFF
TRBJ1-3	TRBV7-2	-	TRBD1	TGTGCCAGCAGCGAGGGACAGCCTCGACACACCATATATTTT	CASSEGQPRHTIYF
TRBJ2-7	TRBV7-9	-	-	TGTTCCAGCAGCTTGGGAGGAGACGAGCAGTACTTC	CSSSLGGDEQYF
TRBJ2-2	TRBV5-1	-	-	TGCGCCAGCAGCTTGGTGGTACAGGGCGGCACCGGGGAGCTGTTTTTT	CASSLVVQGGTGELFF
TRBJ1-6	TRBV5-1	few	-	TGCGCCAGCAGCCGCAGCGGGACCTCCTATAATTCACCCCTCCACTTT	CASSRSGTSYNSPLHF
TRBJ2-7	TRBV5-6	-	-	TGTGCCAGCAGCTTGAGAGTCGGGCGGGATTACGAGCAGTACTTC	CASSLRVGRDYEQYF
TRBJ1-1	TRBV27	few	-	TGTGCCAGCAGTGCGATATATTGGACTGAAGCTTTCTTT	CASSAIYWTEAFF
TRBJ2-3	TRBV7-9	-	TRBD2	TGTGCCAGCAGCTTAGGACTAGCGGGGAGCACAGATACGCAGTATTTT	CASSLGLAGSTDTQYF
TRBJ1-5	TRBV2	few	TRBD1	TGTGCCAGCAGTGAACAGGGGGCGAGCAATCAGCCCCAGCATTTT	CASSEQGASNQPQHF
TRBJ1-5	TRBV6-5	few	TRBD1	TGTGCCAGCAGTTCAGGGACAGGGGCCAATCAGCCCCAGCATTTT	CASSSGTGANQPQHF
TRBJ1-3	TRBV6-1	-	-	TGTGCCAGCAGTCCAGATGGAAACACCATATATTTT	CASSPDGNTIYF
TRBJ1-5	TRBV6-1	-	TRBD1	TGTGCCAGCAGTGAAGATGGGACAGGGAATCAGCCCCAGCATTTT	CASSEDGTGNQPQHF
TRBJ2-1	TRBV9	-	-	TGTGCCAGCAGCGTTGGGCCCTACAATGAGCAGTTCTTC	CASSVGPYNEQFF
TRBJ2-3	TRBV4-1	-	-	TGCGCCAGCAGCCGAGGGACACACGACACAGATACGCAGTATTTT	CASSRGTHDTDTQYF
TRBJ1-5	TRBV19	-	-	TGTGCCAGTAGTGAACAGAAAAATCAGCCCCAGCATTTT	CASSEQKNQPQHF
TRBJ2-7	TRBV6-1	-	TRBD2	TGTGCCAGCAGTGAAGCGGGGCTAGCGGCCCCTTCCAACTCCTACGAGCAGTACTTC	CASSEAGLAAPSNSYEQYF
TRBJ2-7	TRBV7-9	-	-	TGTGCCAGCAGCTTAGCAGGGTCAGGGCCCTACGAGCAGTACTTC	CASSLAGSGPYEQYF
TRBJ2-2	TRBV9	-	-	TGTGCCAGCAGCGCTAACAGGGTGCTTAACACCGGGGAGCTGTTTTTT	CASSANRVLNTGELFF
TRBJ2-1	TRBV19	-	-	TGTGCCAGTAGTTTTAGGGCCCTAGGGGATGAGCAGTTCTTC	CASSFRALGDEQFF
TRBJ2-7	TRBV7-2	few	TRBD1	TGTGCCAGCAGCAAGACAGGGGGAGCCTACGAGCAGTACTTC	CASSKTGGAYEQYF
TRBJ1-1	TRBV6-4	-	-	TGTGCCAGCAGATTTGACAGGAACACTGAAGCTTTCTTT	CASRFDRNTEAFF
TRBJ2-2	TRBV5-1	-	-	TGCGCCAGCAGCACGGACAGAACCGGGGAGCTGTTTTTT	CASSTDRTGELFF
TRBJ2-3	TRBV5-6	-	-	TGTGCCAGCAGCTTGAATGGAGCGGGTGTGCTCACAGATACGCAGTATTTT	CASSLNGAGVLTDTQYF
TRBJ2-3	TRBV5-6	-	TRBD2	TGTGCCAGCAGCTTGGTGGGGTTAGCGGGCCTGCGTATAGATACGCAGTATTTT	CASSLVGLAGLRIDTQYF
TRBJ2-1	TRBV6-5	once	-	TGTGCCAGCAGTTACTTCGATGAGCAGTTCTTC	CASSYFDEQFF
TRBJ1-5	TRBV7-7	-	TRBD1	TGTGCTAGCAGCTTAGTCTTGGACAGGGGAAAACAGCCCCAGCATTTT	CASSLVLDRGKQPQHF
TRBJ1-1	TRBV6-5	-	-	TGTGCCAGCAGTTACTCGATGGCTCCTCCCAGCGGGGCTTTCTTT	CASSYSMAPPSGAFF
TRBJ1-1	TRBV7-2	-	TRBD1	TGTGCCAGCAGCCCAGGACAGGGGGCCGGCGGCACTGAAGCTTTCTTT	CASSPGQGAGGTEAFF
TRBJ1-1	TRBV29-1	-	TRBD1	TGCAGCGTTGAGCCCAGGGGGCTTGTCGCAGCTTTCTTT	CSVEPRGLVAAFF
TRBJ2-1	TRBV29-1	-	TRBD2	TGCAGCGGGGGACTAGCGGGAGGGGCAAATGAGCAGTTCTTC	CSGGLAGGANEQFF